Presented here are 11 T cell receptor beta chains from one specimen sequenced in a study of OX40 agonist ivuxolimab in advanced cancers. Measured with immunoSEQ multiplex PCR; TCRdb has only the in-frame clones, and not every one. This table holds tens of thousands of clones, roughly 87% found once. Source: CD4+ or CD8+ T cells sorted from blood, taken in a trial of the OX40 agonist ivuxolimab. These receptors all come from an adult with an advanced solid tumor such as melanoma, head and neck, liver or kidney cancer.

This clone was seen once. The V call is TRBV5-4, the J call TRBJ1-3; TRBD1 is a possible D gene (5 bases). CDR1 is SGHNT, CDR2 YYREEE, per germline (reference sequence). V shed 0 bases and J shed 4 bases, with 11 bases lying between them. CDR3 length: 15 amino acids. CDR3 coding DNA: TGTGCCAGCAGCTTGGCAGGGCGGGGAGGAAACACCATATATTTT. Residues: CASSLAGRGGNTIYF.

This clone was recorded a few times. Other DNA sequences within the sample encode an identical CDR3. V gene TRBV11-3 combines with J gene TRBJ1-1; D not resolved. This CDR3 spans 13 amino acids. The V gene's germline CDR1 is SGHNT and CDR2 YENEEA. Trimming took 1 base from V and 1 from J, leaving 4 bases between them. The CDR3: CASSLGGNTEAFF. CDR3 coding DNA: TGTGCCAGCAGCTTAGGGGGGAACACTGAAGCTTTCTTT.

The chain carries TRBV5-1 and TRBJ1-6, with 8 bases identical to TRBD1. Trimming at V came to 0 bases and at J to 7 bases, leaving 6 bases not matched to a gene. The germline V gene encodes CDR1 SGHRS and CDR2 YFSETQ. This CDR3 spans 16 amino acids. The CDR3 protein is CASSLGQGKNNSPLHF. The CDR3 DNA follows: TGCGCCAGCAGCTTGGGACAGGGGAAAAACAATTCACCCCTCCACTTT. The full variable domain, with the rest looked up from reference TRBV5-1 and TRBJ1-6, is KAGVTQTPRYLIKTRGQQVTLSCSPISGHRSVSWYQQTPGQGLQFLFEYFSETQRNKGNFPGRFSGRQFSNSRSEMNVSTLELGDSALYLCASSLGQGKNNSPLHFGNGTRLTVT.

The genes are TRBV6-6 and TRBJ2-1; D ambiguous. Trimming took 6 bases from V and 3 from J, leaving 6 bases between them. The CDR3 covers 12 residues. Germline loops: CDR1 MNHNY, CDR2 SVGAGI (reference sequence). The DNA for the CDR3 is TGTGCCAGCAGCATCGACTACAATGAGCAGTTCTTC. Its translation: CASSIDYNEQFF.

The sample holds one count of this clone. This chain joins TRBV5-6 and TRBJ2-7; no definite D call. The CDR3 sequence is 13 residues long. Germline V lookup: CDR1 SGHDT, CDR2 YYEEEE. V was clipped by 3 bases and J by 2 bases, with 9 bases between them. CDR3 residues: CASSYGNAYEQYF. As DNA, the CDR3 is TGTGCCAGCAGCTATGGCAACGCCTACGAGCAGTACTTC.

The genes are TRBV5-1 and TRBJ2-7; the D gene is possibly TRBD1 (6 bases). The CDR3 loop spans 15 amino acids. Germline CDR1 is SGHRS and CDR2 is YFSETQ. The V gene lost 4 bases and the J gene lost 2 bases, with 16 bases spanning the gap. This chain's CDR3 is CASSTGQRVPYEQYF. The CDR3 bases are TGCGCCAGCAGCACCGGACAGAGGGTCCCCTACGAGCAGTACTTC.

This chain joins TRBV28 and TRBJ2-1, with 9 bases identical to TRBD1. Germline-derived CDR1 and CDR2 are MDHEN and SYDVKM. The CDR3 has 19 amino acids. V was pared by 5 bases and J by 2 bases, with 16 bases of the junction left unmatched. The CDR3 region has the DNA TGTGCCAGCAGTCATCCGGGACAGGGAAGAGCACGACCCTACAATGAGCAGTTCTTC. Its protein is CASSHPGQGRARPYNEQFF. Based on the CDR3 plus reference TRBV28 and TRBJ2-1, the full variable domain is DVKVTQSSRYLVKRTGEKVFLECVQDMDHENMFWYRQDPGLGLRLIYFSYDVKMKEKGDIPEGYSVSREKKERFSLILESASTNQTSMYLCASSHPGQGRARPYNEQFFGPGTRLTVL.

The V call is TRBV4-2, the J call TRBJ2-1; D might be TRBD2 (5 bases). The V end was cut by 4 bases, the J end by 3 bases, with 10 bases between. CDR1 LGHNA and CDR2 YNFKEQ come from the germline V gene. The CDR3 consists of 14 residues. In DNA form, the CDR3 reads TGTGCCAGCAGCCCGCTCCGGGACTACAATGAGCAGTTCTTC. Translated: CASSPLRDYNEQFF.

This chain uses TRBV7-9 with TRBJ2-1; D call uncertain. Trimming took 4 bases from V and 9 from J, leaving 4 bases between them. This CDR3 is built from 10 residues. The germline CDR1 and CDR2 sequences are SEHNR and FQNEAQ (reference sequence). CDR3 residues: CASSSGEQFF. The CDR3 DNA is TGTGCCAGCAGCTCCGGTGAGCAGTTCTTC.

The CDR3 is CASSVGSGRAYGYTF. CDR3 sequence (DNA): TGTGCCAGCAGTGTAGGGTCGGGCAGAGCCTATGGCTACACCTTC. This sequence joins TRBV6-1 and TRBJ1-2, with D uncertain. This CDR3 comprises 15 residues. Germline-derived CDR1 and CDR2 are MNHNS and SASEGT. V was pared by 4 bases and J by 4 bases, with 16 bases between.

The J gene is TRBJ1-2, the V gene TRBV5-1; 10 bases align to TRBD1. The CDR3 spans 16 residues. The germline CDR1 and CDR2 sequences are SGHRS and YFSETQ. J was trimmed by 0 bases and V by 3 bases; bases with no gene match: 5. CDR3 sequence: CASSSGQGRANYGYTF. CDR3 nucleotide sequence: TGCGCCAGCAGCTCGGGACAGGGGAGGGCTAACTATGGCTACACCTTC.